A selection of T cell receptor beta chains follows, all from one sample in a study of Ad26.COV2.S vaccination and SARS-CoV-2 variants. The data were produced by immunoSEQ multiplex PCR, yet TCRdb's version contains in-frame clones alone and is incomplete. The sample yields about 680,000 clones, around 89% seen once. Sequencing was performed on peripheral blood, taken in a trial of Ad26.COV2.S vaccine versus placebo. All receptors come from a person between 18 and 65 years old who received the Ad26.COV2.S COVID-19 vaccine or a placebo. The CDR3 runs from the conserved cysteine through the conserved F or W. The D gene is left open where the match is weak. Rows give clone size only sometimes, using once, few, many, or a class for an expanded clone.

DNA | CDR3 | V | D | size | J
TGTGCCAGCAGCTTAGCGGGGGGAACCTACAATGAGCAGTTCTTC | CASSLAGGTYNEQFF | TRBV3-1/TRBV3-2 | TRBD2 | . | TRBJ2-1
TGTGCCAGCAGTTACGGAGGGCGGGAGCTCCTCTCCTACGAGCAGTACTTC | CASSYGGRELLSYEQYF | TRBV6-2/TRBV6-3 | TRBD2 | few | TRBJ2-7
TGTGCCAGCAGCCCCGAGGGACACAATGAGCAGTTCTTC | CASSPEGHNEQFF | TRBV5-6 | . | . | TRBJ2-1
TGTGCCAGCAGCTTCCGAGGGGGAGGTGGCACCGGGGAGCTGTTTTTT | CASSFRGGGGTGELFF | TRBV9 | . | . | TRBJ2-2
TGTGCCAGTAGTATGGTCGATAGCAATCAGCCCCAGCATTTT | CASSMVDSNQPQHF | TRBV19 | . | . | TRBJ1-5
TGTGCCAGCAGCTTACAGGGGTACTATGGCTACACCTTC | CASSLQGYYGYTF | TRBV5-6 | TRBD1 | . | TRBJ1-2
TGCGCCAGCAGCCAAGATAGGGGACAACTAATGGCGGACACCGGGGAGCTGTTTTTT | CASSQDRGQLMADTGELFF | TRBV4-1 | . | . | TRBJ2-2
TGTGCCAGCAGTTACCGGGCGGGGGGGAGCAATCAGCCCCAGCATTTT | CASSYRAGGSNQPQHF | TRBV6-5 | . | . | TRBJ1-5
TGTGCCATGCGACAGGGGAATCAGCCCCAGCATTTT | CAMRQGNQPQHF | TRBV10-3 | TRBD1 | . | TRBJ1-5
TGTGCCAGTAGTCGGAAGGAACTCTATGGCTACACCTTC | CASSRKELYGYTF | TRBV19 | . | . | TRBJ1-2
TGCAGCGTTGGGGCCCGGGACACCTCTCTTCAGTACTTC | CSVGARDTSLQYF | TRBV29-1 | . | . | TRBJ2-7
TGTGCCAGCACTCGGGACATTCAGGGGGCAGATACGCAGTATTTT | CASTRDIQGADTQYF | TRBV2 | TRBD1 | once | TRBJ2-3
TGTGCCGCCATTAGCTCCTACGAGCAGTACTTC | CAAISSYEQYF | TRBV6-5 | . | . | TRBJ2-7
TGTGCCAGCAGTTTATATAGCGGGGCCTCCCCCTACGAGCAGTACTTC | CASSLYSGASPYEQYF | TRBV27 | TRBD2 | . | TRBJ2-7
TGTGCCAGGGGGACAGCCGGAAACACCATATATTTT | CARGTAGNTIYF | TRBV2 | TRBD1 | . | TRBJ1-3
TGTGCCAGCAGCCGCTCACCGTGGACTAGCGGGGGAACTGCCTACGAGCAGTACTTC | CASSRSPWTSGGTAYEQYF | TRBV3-1/TRBV3-2 | TRBD2 | . | TRBJ2-7
TGTGCCACCAGTCACACCGGGACTAGCTTAAGCGGGGAGCTGTTTTTT | CATSHTGTSLSGELFF | TRBV24-1 | TRBD2 | . | TRBJ2-2
TGTGCCAGCAGCTTAGGAGAATCCACAGATACGCAGTATTTT | CASSLGESTDTQYF | TRBV7-9 | . | . | TRBJ2-3
TGTGCCAGCAGCGTTTCAACGGGGCTGATCCAAGAGACCCAGTACTTC | CASSVSTGLIQETQYF | TRBV9 | . | . | TRBJ2-5
TGTGCCAGCAGTAACCAAGGGGGCTCTGGGGCCAACGTCCTGACTTTC | CASSNQGGSGANVLTF | TRBV25-1 | . | . | TRBJ2-6
TGCGCCAGCAGCGGTACCGGGACTAGCGGGACCAACAATGAGCAGTTCTTC | CASSGTGTSGTNNEQFF | TRBV5-1 | TRBD2 | . | TRBJ2-1
TGTGCCAGCAGCTTAGGACTAGCGTACACAGATACGCAGTATTTT | CASSLGLAYTDTQYF | TRBV9 | TRBD2 | once | TRBJ2-3
TGTGCCAGCAGGACAGGGGGCCCCTACGAGCAGTACTTC | CASRTGGPYEQYF | TRBV6-5 | TRBD1 | . | TRBJ2-7
TGTGCCAGCGGGACACCGAACACCGGGGAGCTGTTTTTT | CASGTPNTGELFF | TRBV9 | . | few | TRBJ2-2
TGCGCCAGCAGCCCACCAGGGCTCACTGAAGCTTTCTTT | CASSPPGLTEAFF | TRBV4-1 | . | once | TRBJ1-1
TGTGCCATCAGTCCCGCAGGGGACGGCTACACCTTC | CAISPAGDGYTF | TRBV10-3 | . | once | TRBJ1-2
TGTGCCAGCAGCTTAGCCGGACGGGGACAGAGTGGAAACACCATATATTTT | CASSLAGRGQSGNTIYF | TRBV11-2 | TRBD1 | few | TRBJ1-3
TGTGCCAGCAGCCAAGGCCCTCTATGGGGCTACACCTTC | CASSQGPLWGYTF | TRBV14 | . | . | TRBJ1-2
TGTGCCACCACAGGGGGTGCCACAGATACGCAGTATTTT | CATTGGATDTQYF | TRBV19 | TRBD1 | . | TRBJ2-3
TGTGCCAGCATGGTTAGCGGGAACACAGATACGCAGTATTTT | CASMVSGNTDTQYF | TRBV7-9 | TRBD2 | . | TRBJ2-3
TGTGCCAGCAGCCTCGAGGGTTACAGCACTGAAGCTTTCTTT | CASSLEGYSTEAFF | TRBV5-4 | . | . | TRBJ1-1
TGTGCCAGTCGGACAGGAGGGACAGATACGCAGTATTTT | CASRTGGTDTQYF | TRBV19 | . | . | TRBJ2-3
TGTGCCAGCGGGCGGACAGGGGACACTGAAGCTTTCTTT | CASGRTGDTEAFF | TRBV27 | TRBD1 | few | TRBJ1-1
TGTGCCAGTAAACCGACTGTCGGGGAGACCCAGTACTTC | CASKPTVGETQYF | TRBV6-5 | . | . | TRBJ2-5
TGTGCCAGCTCCCAAGGCGGACAGATCCAAATCTCCTACGAGCAGTACTTC | CASSQGGQIQISYEQYF | TRBV18 | . | . | TRBJ2-7
TGTGCCAGTCGGCCCCCAGGGACTAGCGGCTACGAGCAGTACTTC | CASRPPGTSGYEQYF | TRBV11-2 | TRBD2 | . | TRBJ2-7
TGTGCCAGCTCACCGAGTGAGCAAGAGACCCAGTACTTC | CASSPSEQETQYF | TRBV18 | . | . | TRBJ2-5
TGTGCCAGCAGCCAAGAGGACTGGGGAAACAATGAGCAGTTCTTC | CASSQEDWGNNEQFF | TRBV3-1/TRBV3-2 | . | once | TRBJ2-1
TGTGCCAGCAGCCCCCTTCTCGGGAACACTGAAGCTTTCTTT | CASSPLLGNTEAFF | TRBV3-1/TRBV3-2 | . | . | TRBJ1-1
TGTGCCAGCAGCCAAACCTGGGCAACTAATGAAAAACTGTTTTTT | CASSQTWATNEKLFF | TRBV6-5 | . | . | TRBJ1-4
TGTGCCAGCACCCGCGGGACTAAATCCTACGAGCAGTACTTC | CASTRGTKSYEQYF | TRBV7-9 | TRBD2 | . | TRBJ2-7
TGTGCCAGCCGGCCCAGGAGCGGGAGCGCCACGGATGAGCAGTTCTTC | CASRPRSGSATDEQFF | TRBV2 | TRBD2 | many | TRBJ2-1